This T cell receptor beta chain is from a study of CD8 T cells in Susac syndrome. From germline, CDR1 is MNHEY and CDR2 SMNVEV (reference sequence). The trim removed 5 bases at V and 2 bases at J, leaving 4 bases unmatched. CDR3 size: 14 residues. Reverse transcription of about 0.5 to 1 ug RNA used random hexamers. The TCR beta CDR3 was amplified by immunoSEQ multiplex PCR across 54 Vbeta, 13 Jbeta. A single record per CDR3 protein comes from TCRdb applying MiXCR to the immunoSEQ multiplex PCR reads. The table has about 180,000 distinct CDR3 sequences, approximately 95% seen once. The source is a human donor with multiple sclerosis. The rearrangement links TRBV27 to TRBJ1-2; 8 nucleotides line up with TRBD1. The source material was CD8+ T cells from PBMCs. The CDR3 loop is CASSTQGANYGYTF. The CDR3 coding sequence is TGTGCCAGCAGTACTCAGGGGGCGAACTATGGCTACACCTTC.